This T cell receptor beta chain was sequenced in a study of cytomegalovirus exposure and HLA in healthy donors. The CDR3 covers 11 residues. V lost 3 bases to trimming and J lost 7 bases, with 7 bases between them. Germline lookup yields CDR1 SEHNR and CDR2 FQNEAQ (reference sequence). Study findings and constraints: Indistinguishable V segments, including TRBV6-2 and TRBV6-3, were excluded. An Asian-associated ancestry cluster reportedly showed fewer N-insertions than the roughly 600-donor mean in a later analysis.

In the PCR, 60 Vbeta and 13 Jbeta primers were used. The data were produced by immunoSEQ multiplex PCR, yet TCRdb's version contains in-frame clones alone and is incomplete. This table has nearly 110,000 clones, roughly four fifths appearing once. The table lists this clone with a few counts. Its antigen is unknown. The receptor's source is a man between 45 and 60 years old in good health and CMV-seronegative. V is TRBV7-9 and J is TRBJ2-7; tentatively, D is TRBD1 (5 bases). Sequencing was performed on PBMCs. The CDR3 protein is CASSFQGEQYF. CDR3 nucleotides: TGTGCCAGCAGCTTTCAGGGAGAGCAGTACTTC.